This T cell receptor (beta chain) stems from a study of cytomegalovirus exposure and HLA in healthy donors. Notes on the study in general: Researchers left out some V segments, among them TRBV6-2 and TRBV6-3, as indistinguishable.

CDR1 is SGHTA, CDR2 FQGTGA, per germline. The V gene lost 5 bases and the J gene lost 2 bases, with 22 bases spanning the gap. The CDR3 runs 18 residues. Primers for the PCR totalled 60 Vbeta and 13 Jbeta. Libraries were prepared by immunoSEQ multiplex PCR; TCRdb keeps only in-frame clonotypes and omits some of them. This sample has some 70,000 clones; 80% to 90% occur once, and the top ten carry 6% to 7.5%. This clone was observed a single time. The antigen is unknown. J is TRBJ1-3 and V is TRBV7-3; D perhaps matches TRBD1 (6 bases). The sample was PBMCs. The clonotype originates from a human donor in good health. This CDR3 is CASSPLGMGTGTGNTIYF. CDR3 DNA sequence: TGTGCCAGCAGCCCCCTCGGTATGGGTACAGGGACTGGAAACACCATATATTTT.